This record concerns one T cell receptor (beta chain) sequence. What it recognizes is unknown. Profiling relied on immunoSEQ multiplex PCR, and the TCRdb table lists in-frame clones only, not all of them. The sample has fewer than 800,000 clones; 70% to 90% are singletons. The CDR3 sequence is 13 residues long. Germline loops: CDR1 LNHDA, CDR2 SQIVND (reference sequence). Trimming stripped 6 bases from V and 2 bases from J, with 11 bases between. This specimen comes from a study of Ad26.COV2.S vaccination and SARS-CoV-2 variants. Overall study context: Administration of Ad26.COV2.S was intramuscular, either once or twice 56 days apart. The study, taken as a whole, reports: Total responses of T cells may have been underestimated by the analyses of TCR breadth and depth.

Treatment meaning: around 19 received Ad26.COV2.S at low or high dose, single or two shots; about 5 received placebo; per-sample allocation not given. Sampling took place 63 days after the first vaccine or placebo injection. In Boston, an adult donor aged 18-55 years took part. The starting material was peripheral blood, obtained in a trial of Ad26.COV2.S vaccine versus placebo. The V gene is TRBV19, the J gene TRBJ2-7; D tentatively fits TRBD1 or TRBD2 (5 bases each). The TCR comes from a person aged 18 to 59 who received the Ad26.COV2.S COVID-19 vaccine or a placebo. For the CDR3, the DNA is TGTGCCAGTAGCGGGACGCCAACCTACGAGCAGTACTTC. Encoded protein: CASSGTPTYEQYF.